These T cell receptor beta chains were read from a single sample in a study of shared clonotypes between healthy human individuals. Measured with immunoSEQ multiplex PCR; TCRdb has only the in-frame clones, and not every one. The sample yields 850,000 to 1,100,000 clones, 60% to 85% seen once. The sequencing input was memory CD4+ T cells from PBMCs. These receptors were taken from a man aged 18-30 years in good health. Some clones in this sample may be carry-over from other donors' samples. Each CDR3 is given with its conserved first and last residue. The D gene is left open where the match is weak. Size is omitted from some rows. Given values are once, few, many or a class for expanded clones.

V gene	J gene	D gene	clone size	CDR3 DNA	CDR3 protein
TRBV5-1	TRBJ2-3	TRBD1	NA	TGCGCCAGCAGCTTGCGAACAGGGGGACTCACAGATACGCAGTATTTT	CASSLRTGGLTDTQYF
TRBV6-1	TRBJ2-1	TRBD2	NA	TGTGCCAGCAGTGGGGGGAGAGGACTAGCGAGATACAATGAGCAGTTCTTC	CASSGGRGLARYNEQFF
TRBV7-9	TRBJ2-7	NA	NA	TGTGCCAGCAGCTCCACCCGAGGTCAGTACGAGCAGTACTTC	CASSSTRGQYEQYF
TRBV6-1	TRBJ2-7	TRBD2	NA	TGTGCCAGCAGTGAAACCCTAGGTCGGGGGTTTAACGGCGGGAGGTCCTCCTACGAGCAGTACTTC	CASSETLGRGFNGGRSSYEQYF
TRBV7-3	TRBJ1-1	NA	NA	TGTGCCAGCAGCACCCTCGAGGGTAGCCCTGAAGCTTTCTTT	CASSTLEGSPEAFF
TRBV28	TRBJ2-7	NA	NA	TGTGCCAGCAGTTTAACGGGATCCTGGCTTTACGAGCAGTACTTC	CASSLTGSWLYEQYF
TRBV2	TRBJ2-3	TRBD1	NA	TGTGCCAGCAGTGGACAGGGGACAGATACGCAGTATTTT	CASSGQGTDTQYF
TRBV5-1	TRBJ2-3	TRBD2	NA	TGCGCCAGCAGCTCGACTAGCCCAGATACGCAGTATTTT	CASSSTSPDTQYF
TRBV14	TRBJ1-1	NA	once	TGTGCCAGCAGCCACTCCTGGGGCAGAGTAACGAACACTGAAGCTTTCTTT	CASSHSWGRVTNTEAFF
TRBV5-1	TRBJ1-1	NA	NA	TGCGCCAGCAGCTTAGAACTTGGCGTTGCTGAAGCTTTCTTT	CASSLELGVAEAFF
TRBV15	TRBJ2-7	NA	NA	TGTGCCACCAGACCCTCCACGGGCTCCTACGAGCAGTACTTC	CATRPSTGSYEQYF
TRBV9	TRBJ2-7	TRBD1	NA	TGTGCCAGCAGCGACCCCGGGACAGGGATCTACGAGCAGTACTTC	CASSDPGTGIYEQYF
TRBV18	TRBJ1-1	TRBD1	NA	TGTGCCAGCTCACCATCGGGACAGGGCGCGAGAACTGAAGCTTTCTTT	CASSPSGQGARTEAFF
TRBV5-6	TRBJ2-2	NA	NA	TGTGCCAGCAGTCCGGACGTCGCGAACACCGGGGAGCTGTTTTTT	CASSPDVANTGELFF
TRBV18	TRBJ2-7	TRBD1	NA	TGTGCCAGCTCACCCTTACAGGGGTACGAGCAGTACTTC	CASSPLQGYEQYF
TRBV9	TRBJ2-7	NA	NA	TGTGCCAGCAGCGTTGTCGAATCCGGCGAGCAGTACTTC	CASSVVESGEQYF
TRBV7-2	TRBJ1-5	TRBD1	NA	TGTGCCAGCAGCCCCGGACAGGGGGCGAATCAGCCCCAGCATTTT	CASSPGQGANQPQHF
TRBV4-2	TRBJ2-7	TRBD2	few	TGTGCCAGCAGCCAAGTGGGAACTAGCGGGATTAGCTACGAGCAGTACTTC	CASSQVGTSGISYEQYF
TRBV6-5	TRBJ2-7	NA	NA	TGTGCCAGCATGTCAGGGGCCCCCTACGAGCAGTACTTC	CASMSGAPYEQYF
TRBV7-4	TRBJ1-5	NA	NA	TGTGCCAGCAGCTCCCTCAGCGGGAGGGAACGAGTGAATCAGCCCCAGCATTTT	CASSSLSGRERVNQPQHF
TRBV5-1	TRBJ1-3	NA	NA	TGCGCCAGCAGCTTGGCCACCGGGACATCTGGAAACACCATATATTTT	CASSLATGTSGNTIYF
TRBV6-1	TRBJ1-1	NA	NA	TGTGCCAGCTCTCGGGATTTCATGAACACTGAAGCTTTCTTT	CASSRDFMNTEAFF
TRBV4-1	TRBJ2-1	TRBD2	NA	TGCGCCAGCAGCCAAGTCGTGGCTAGCGGCTACAATGAGCAGTTCTTC	CASSQVVASGYNEQFF
TRBV23-1	TRBJ1-5	NA	NA	TGCGCCAGCAGTCAACGGGGGTGCGGCAATCAGCCCCAGCATTTT	CASSQRGCGNQPQHF
TRBV5-4	TRBJ2-3	NA	NA	TGTGCCAGCAGCGCTCGCTTCGGGGCTGATACGCAGTATTTT	CASSARFGADTQYF
TRBV10-1	TRBJ2-1	NA	NA	TGCGCCAGCAGTTCAGGGGCGGGAGATTCTCCTGAGCAGTTCTTC	CASSSGAGDSPEQFF
TRBV4-1	TRBJ2-2	TRBD2	NA	TGCGCCAGCAGCCAATTAGCGGGGAGATCGGGCACCGGGGAGCTGTTTTTT	CASSQLAGRSGTGELFF
TRBV4-1	TRBJ1-1	NA	NA	TGCGCCAGCAGCCTGATATTGGGTGATGAAGCTTTCTTT	CASSLILGDEAFF
TRBV5-1	TRBJ2-7	NA	few	TGCGCCAGCAGCCCAGGGCCCCGGCCCCCCTACGAGCAGTACTTC	CASSPGPRPPYEQYF
TRBV19	TRBJ2-1	TRBD1	NA	TGTGCCAGTAGATCGGCAGGGGGCGGCTACAATGAGCAGTTCTTC	CASRSAGGGYNEQFF
TRBV7-8	TRBJ2-1	NA	NA	TGTGCCAGCAGCCCCCCTGAGAGCGGTGGCTCCTACAATGAGCAGTTCTTC	CASSPPESGGSYNEQFF
TRBV7-2	TRBJ1-5	NA	once	TGTGCCAGCAGTCTAGACGCTAGGGTCAGCAATCAGCCCCAGCATTTT	CASSLDARVSNQPQHF
TRBV19	TRBJ2-1	NA	NA	TGTGCCAGTAGTGTTGGGAGGCACAATGAGCAGTTCTTC	CASSVGRHNEQFF
TRBV12-5	TRBJ2-3	TRBD1	NA	TGTGCTAGTGGACGACAGGGGGCGATCGCAGATACGCAGTATTTT	CASGRQGAIADTQYF
TRBV2	TRBJ2-5	TRBD1	NA	TGTGCCAGCACCAGGGGGCCCTTAGAGACCCAGTACTTC	CASTRGPLETQYF
TRBV7-9	TRBJ1-2	NA	NA	TGTGCCAGCAGCGCCTTGACAGGCACCGGTGGCTACACCTTC	CASSALTGTGGYTF
TRBV29-1	TRBJ2-3	NA	once	TGCAGCGTTGGAGGGCGGGGCACAGATACGCAGTATTTT	CSVGGRGTDTQYF